One sample yielded the 31 T cell receptor beta chains listed below, sequenced in a study of blood T cell repertoires in COVID-19. TCRdb's copy holds only in-frame clones and misses some; the assay was immunoSEQ multiplex PCR. Of under 200,000 clones in the sample, roughly 84% were seen once. Sequencing used PBMCs or T cells enriched from blood (not recorded which). The receptors were sampled from a woman between 25 and 40 years old who had been exposed to COVID-19.

The rearrangement joins TRBV7-9 to TRBJ1-1, with D maybe TRBD1 (6 bases). CDR1 SEHNR and CDR2 FQNEAQ come from the germline V gene (reference sequence). This CDR3 is 13 amino acids long. V was pared by 8 bases and J by 6 bases, with 16 bases between. The CDR3 nucleotides are TGTGCCAGCCGACTTGGGGGCTCCGCTGAAGCTTTCTTT. Translating gives CASRLGGSAEAFF.

This chain joins TRBV9 and TRBJ1-4; TRBD1 is a possible D gene (5 bases). The V and J ends lost 4 bases and 6 bases respectively, with 16 bases between them. Germline V gives CDR1 SGDLS, CDR2 YYNGEE. The CDR3 runs 15 residues. The CDR3 DNA is TGTGCCAGCAGCCCCGGTCAAGGGGCTGATGAAAAACTGTTTTTT. Its protein product is CASSPGQGADEKLFF.

The chain combines TRBV4-2 with TRBJ2-1; 9 bases line up with TRBD2. Germline V gene lookup returns CDR1 LGHNA and CDR2 YNFKEQ. Losses at the gene ends were 2 bases for V and 3 bases for J; bases not matched to a gene: 2. The CDR3 length is 15 residues. The CDR3 DNA follows: TGTGCCAGCAGCCAATTGACTAGCGGCTACAATGAGCAGTTCTTC. Its protein product is CASSQLTSGYNEQFF.

This clone appeared a few times. The chain carries TRBV6-1 and TRBJ1-4; no firm D call. CDR1 is MNHNS, CDR2 SASEGT, per germline. V was cut by 2 bases and J by 0 bases, with 13 bases left in between. The CDR3 extends over 17 amino acids. CDR3 loop: CASSESTFYATNEKLFF. CDR3 sequence (DNA): TGTGCCAGCAGTGAATCCACATTTTATGCAACTAATGAAAAACTGTTTTTT.

This chain joins TRBV25-1 and TRBJ1-2, with D possibly being TRBD1 (5 bases). Germline values: CDR1 MGHDK, CDR2 SYGVNS. Trimming shortened V by 4 bases and J by 5 bases, and 17 bases separated the two germline ends. This CDR3 is 15 amino acids long. CDR3 bases: TGTGCCAGCAGTGTGGAAGGAGGGGTAGTTTATGGCTACACCTTC. Translating gives CASSVEGGVVYGYTF.

The chain recombines TRBV6-2 or TRBV6-3 with TRBJ2-7; TRBD1 aligns across 7 bases. Germline V gene data show CDR1 as MNHEY and CDR2 as SVGEGT. The trim removed 5 bases at V and 5 bases at J, leaving 9 bases unmatched. The CDR3 length is 14 residues. CDR3 region: CASSARQGINEQYF. CDR3 in DNA: TGTGCCAGCAGTGCCCGACAGGGAATCAACGAGCAGTACTTC.

CDR3 in amino acids: CASRTGGETQYF. For the CDR3, the DNA is TGTGCCAGCAGGACAGGGGGCGAGACCCAGTACTTC. The rearrangement uses TRBV28 and TRBJ2-5; TRBD1 aligns across 10 bases. Trimming removed 6 bases from V and 5 bases from J; junction bases left unmatched: 0. Germline V gene sequence: CDR1 MDHEN, CDR2 SYDVKM. The CDR3 is made up of 12 amino acids. The full variable domain, rest sourced from reference TRBV28 and TRBJ2-5, is DVKVTQSSRYLVKRTGEKVFLECVQDMDHENMFWYRQDPGLGLRLIYFSYDVKMKEKGDIPEGYSVSREKKERFSLILESASTNQTSMYLCASRTGGETQYFGPGTRLLVL.

This clone was seen only once. The CDR3 nucleotides are TGTGCCAGCAGCCAAACGACAGACTCCTACAATGAGCAGTTCTTC. Translation: CASSQTTDSYNEQFF. The chain uses TRBV9 and TRBJ2-1; D might be TRBD1 (5 bases). Germline-derived CDR1 and CDR2 are SGDLS and YYNGEE. Between the trimmed V and J ends, which lost 4 bases and 0 bases, there was a span of 11 bases. This CDR3 is built from 15 residues.

The chain is built from TRBV7-9 and TRBJ2-7; TRBD1 might be the D (5 bases). V lost 4 bases to trimming and J lost 3 bases, with 13 bases between them. The germline V gene has CDR1 SEHNR and CDR2 FQNEAQ (reference sequence). The CDR3 sequence is 14 residues long. The CDR3 sequence is CASSSTQGHYEQYF. The CDR3 region has the DNA TGTGCCAGCAGCTCGACCCAGGGCCACTACGAGCAGTACTTC.

The chain employs TRBV4-1 and TRBJ2-2, with 7 bases identical to TRBD1. Germline CDR1 is MGHRA and CDR2 is YSYEKL. V lost 1 base, J lost 1 base, and 3 bases stayed unmatched. The CDR3 consists of 16 residues. In nucleotides, the CDR3 is TGCGCCAGCAGCCAAGGGGGACAGCAGAACACCGGGGAGCTGTTTTTT. Translated, it gives CASSQGGQQNTGELFF.

V is TRBV10-2 and J is TRBJ1-2, with D possibly TRBD1 on 6 matching bases. Trimming took off 6 bases at V and 2 bases at J, with 13 bases between the two ends. In germline, CDR1 is WSHSY, CDR2 SAAADI. The CDR3 length is 14 residues. CDR3 amino acids: CASSPGGRNYGYTF. The CDR3 bases are TGCGCCAGCAGCCCCGGGGGGCGAAACTATGGCTACACCTTC.

The V and J genes are TRBV7-6 and TRBJ2-2; unclear D gene. V was clipped by 6 bases and J by 6 bases, with 5 bases between them. The germline V gene has CDR1 SGHVS and CDR2 FNYEAQ. The CDR3 extends over 11 amino acids. DNA of the CDR3: TGTGCCAGCAGGGCGGCCGGGGAGCTGTTTTTT. It yields the protein CASRAAGELFF.

CDR3 sequence: CASSASIQGTTYEQYF. CDR3 nucleotides: TGTGCCAGCAGCGCTTCTATACAGGGGACCACCTACGAGCAGTACTTC. This chain uses TRBV9 with TRBJ2-7, with 7 bases fitting TRBD1. CDR1 SGDLS and CDR2 YYNGEE come from the germline V gene. The CDR3 runs 16 residues. Trimming removed 3 bases from V and 2 bases from J; junction bases left unmatched: 11. Using reference TRBV9 and TRBJ2-7 for the parts outside the CDR3, the full variable domain is DSGVTQTPKHLITATGQRVTLRCSPRSGDLSVYWYQQSLDQGLQFLIQYYNGEERAKGNILERFSAQQFPDLHSELNLSSLELGDSALYFCASSASIQGTTYEQYFGPGTRLTVT.

This clone was counted only a few times. The rearrangement joins TRBV10-2 to TRBJ2-5; the D gene is possibly TRBD1 (5 bases). The V gene lost 10 bases and the J gene lost 4 bases, with 10 bases spanning the gap. Germline V CDR1 and CDR2: WSHSY, SAAADI. CDR3 length: 11 residues. For the CDR3, the DNA is TGCGCCACTCAGGGAATAGAGACCCAGTACTTC. This translates into CATQGIETQYF.

The chain combines TRBV21-1 with TRBJ2-7; TRBD2 is the table's D call, not checked against the DNA. TRBV21-1 is designated a pseudogene. CDR3 length: 17 amino acids. CDR3 DNA: TGTGCCAGCAGCAATGGACGTATTGGGGGGTCCTCCTACGAGCAGTACTTC. Encoded protein: CASSNGRIGGSSYEQYF.

This chain uses TRBV7-2 with TRBJ2-1; 14 bases match TRBD2. V was clipped by 4 bases and J by 9 bases; unmatched bases: 8. Germline lookup yields CDR1 SGHTA and CDR2 FQGNSA. The CDR3 has 16 amino acids. As DNA, the CDR3 is TGTGCCAGCAGCTCCACGACTAGCGGGGGGGCTGGTGAGCAGTTCTTC. It translates to CASSSTTSGGAGEQFF.

This CDR3 reads CASSVGQGFSSNQPQHF. The CDR3 nucleotides are TGTGCCAGCAGTGTGGGCCAAGGTTTCTCTAGCAATCAGCCCCAGCATTTT. This chain links TRBV2 with TRBJ1-5; D ambiguous. Germline V lookup: CDR1 SNHLY, CDR2 FYNNEI. Between the trimmed V and J ends, which lost 4 bases and 0 bases, there was a span of 16 bases. CDR3 size: 17 residues.

This chain links TRBV5-4 with TRBJ1-5; a weak D match, TRBD1 (5 bases). The CDR3 loop spans 11 amino acids. V was cut by 9 bases and J by 1 base, with 5 bases left in between. The germline V gene encodes CDR1 SGHNT and CDR2 YYREEE (reference sequence). In nucleotides, the CDR3 is TGTGCCAAGGGGAGCAATCAGCCCCAGCATTTT. This encodes CAKGSNQPQHF.

The rearrangement links TRBV6-5 to TRBJ1-2; 7 nucleotides match TRBD1. Germline-derived CDR1 and CDR2 are MNHEY and SVGAGI. V was pared by 0 bases and J by 6 bases, with 4 bases of the junction left unmatched. This CDR3 is built from 14 residues. DNA of the CDR3: TGTGCCAGCAGTTACTCAGGGGGCGGAGATGGCTACACCTTC. Its protein is CASSYSGGGDGYTF.

The genes are TRBV5-6 and TRBJ1-4; D ambiguous. The germline gives CDR1 SGHDT, CDR2 YYEEEE. This CDR3 contains 17 residues. Trimming shortened V by 4 bases and J by 4 bases, and 20 bases separated the two germline ends. The CDR3 region is CASSPSTAGRLNEKLFF. The CDR3 DNA sequence: TGTGCCAGCAGCCCCTCTACCGCGGGTAGGCTTAATGAAAAACTGTTTTTT. Complete variable domain (other parts from reference TRBV5-6 and TRBJ1-4): DAGVTQSPTHLIKTRGQQVTLRCSPKSGHDTVSWYQQALGQGPQFIFQYYEEEERQRGNFPDRFSGHQFPNYSSELNVNALLLGDSALYLCASSPSTAGRLNEKLFFGSGTQLSVL.

The chain carries TRBV19 and TRBJ2-4; TRBD1 is a possible D gene (6 bases). Deletions cut 3 bases from V and 8 bases from J, with 14 bases between. This CDR3 has 14 amino acids. Germline values: CDR1 LNHDA, CDR2 SQIVND (reference sequence). The CDR3 DNA is TGTGCCAGTAGTATGGTAACAGGGCAATACATTCAGTACTTC. Protein product: CASSMVTGQYIQYF.

This clone was picked up one time. The V gene is TRBV21-1, the J gene TRBJ1-1; the D segment call TRBD1 is taken from the table without a DNA check. TRBV21-1 is a recognized pseudogene. This CDR3 is 17 amino acids long. CDR3 protein: CASSKARGRGTNTEAFF. CDR3 sequence (DNA): TGTGCCAGCAGCAAAGCCAGGGGGCGAGGGACCAACACTGAAGCTTTCTTT.

V usage is TRBV4-1 and J usage is TRBJ1-1; D not certain. The germline CDR1 and CDR2 sequences are MGHRA and YSYEKL. The V end lost 1 base, the J end lost 3 bases, and 12 bases lay between the germline ends. The CDR3 consists of 15 residues. This CDR3 reads CASSQGGQHYTEAFF. CDR3 coding DNA: TGCGCCAGCAGCCAAGGAGGGCAGCACTACACTGAAGCTTTCTTT.

This sequence joins TRBV30 and TRBJ1-5, with 7 bases aligning to TRBD1. After removal of 5 bases from V and 7 bases from J, the junction contained 8 bases not matched to a gene. In germline, CDR1 is GTSNPN, CDR2 SVGIG (reference sequence). The CDR3 runs 13 residues. The CDR3 region is CAWDRAEGQPQHF. Here the CDR3 DNA reads TGTGCCTGGGACAGGGCGGAAGGGCAGCCCCAGCATTTT.

The chain uses TRBV15 and TRBJ1-2; no definite D call. V was clipped by 0 bases and J by 8 bases, with 10 bases between them. CDR1 and CDR2 (germline): LNHNV, YYDKDF (reference sequence). This CDR3 is built from 13 residues. The CDR3 sequence: CATSRDRVWGYTF. CDR3 bases: TGTGCCACCAGCAGAGATCGGGTTTGGGGCTACACCTTC.

The chain links TRBV24-1 to TRBJ1-2, with D possibly matching TRBD1 (5 bases). The germline gives CDR1 KGHDR, CDR2 SFDVKD. The CDR3 consists of 15 residues. The germline V and J ends were trimmed by 2 bases and 7 bases, with 16 bases remaining between them. The CDR3 coding sequence is TGTGCCACCAGTGATTCCAGGGATCGGCTCGGTGGCTACACCTTC. It is translated as CATSDSRDRLGGYTF.

The chain carries TRBV6-5 and TRBJ2-6, with D maybe TRBD1 (5 bases). The length of the CDR3 is 16 residues. Germline V gene lookup returns CDR1 MNHEY and CDR2 SVGAGI. The ends were cut back, 0 bases at V and 5 bases at J, with 11 bases in the middle. The CDR3 DNA is TGTGCCAGCAGTTACTCCCAGGGTACTAGGGCCAACGTCCTGACTTTC. This gives the protein CASSYSQGTRANVLTF.

The chain carries TRBV2 and TRBJ1-1, with D possibly TRBD1 on 5 matching bases. The V gene's germline CDR1 is SNHLY and CDR2 FYNNEI. The CDR3 totals 12 residues. V was trimmed by 5 bases and J by 3 bases, leaving 7 bases between them. This CDR3 is CASSRTYTEAFF. The CDR3 coding sequence is TGTGCCAGCAGTAGGACATACACTGAAGCTTTCTTT.

This chain links TRBV6-4 with TRBJ2-1; 12 nucleotides match TRBD2. This CDR3 contains 16 residues. Germline V CDR1 and CDR2: MRHNA, SNTAGT. J was trimmed by 5 bases and V by 5 bases; bases with no gene match: 7. This chain's CDR3 is CASSPLAGGHNNEQFF. DNA for the CDR3: TGTGCCAGCAGTCCACTAGCGGGGGGCCATAACAATGAGCAGTTCTTC.

The V and J genes are TRBV7-2 and TRBJ2-7; D call uncertain. The CDR3 length is 15 residues. Germline assignment: CDR1 SGHTA and CDR2 FQGNSA. Trimming shortened V by 2 bases and J by 0 bases, and 11 bases separated the two germline ends. For the CDR3, the DNA is TGTGCCAGCAGCTTATTTCCGGAGATCTCCTACGAGCAGTACTTC. It yields the protein CASSLFPEISYEQYF. Full variable domain (remainder filled in from reference TRBV7-2 and TRBJ2-7): GAGVSQSPSNKVTEKGKDVELRCDPISGHTALYWYRQSLGQGLEFLIYFQGNSAPDKSGLPSDRFSAERTGGSVSTLTIQRTQQEDSAVYLCASSLFPEISYEQYFGPGTRLTVT.

This CDR3 is CASSPRTGQGPTYEQYF. CDR3 DNA: TGCGCCAGCAGCCCCAGGACAGGACAGGGCCCGACCTACGAGCAGTACTTC. V gene TRBV4-1 combines with J gene TRBJ2-7; 8 positions agree with TRBD1. Germline V gene lookup returns CDR1 MGHRA and CDR2 YSYEKL. The junction had 13 bases not matched to a gene; V was cut back by 4 bases and J by 2 bases. The CDR3 is made up of 17 amino acids.